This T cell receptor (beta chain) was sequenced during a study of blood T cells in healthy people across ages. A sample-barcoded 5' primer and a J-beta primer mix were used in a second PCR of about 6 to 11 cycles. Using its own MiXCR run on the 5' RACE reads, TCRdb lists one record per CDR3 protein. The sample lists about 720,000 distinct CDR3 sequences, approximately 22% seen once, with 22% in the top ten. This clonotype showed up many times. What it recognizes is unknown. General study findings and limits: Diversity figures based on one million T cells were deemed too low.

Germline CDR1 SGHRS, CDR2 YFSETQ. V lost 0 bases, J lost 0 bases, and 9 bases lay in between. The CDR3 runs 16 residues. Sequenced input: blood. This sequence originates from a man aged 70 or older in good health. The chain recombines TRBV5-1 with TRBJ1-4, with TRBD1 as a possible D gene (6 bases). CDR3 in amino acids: CASSLEGDATNEKLFF. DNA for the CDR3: TGCGCCAGCAGCTTGGAGGGGGATGCAACTAATGAAAAACTGTTTTTT.